These 29 T cell receptor beta chains originate from one sample sequenced in a study of blood T cell repertoires in COVID-19. Only in-frame clones appear in the TCRdb table, and some are missing; sequencing was by immunoSEQ multiplex PCR. The table includes 200,000 to 250,000 clones, about 88% detected once. Sequencing used peripheral blood. These receptor sequences come from a woman aged 45-59 years with COVID-19, enrolled during active disease.

V gene TRBV7-9 combines with J gene TRBJ1-2; 8 bases are shared with TRBD1. This CDR3 spans 14 amino acids. Germline V lookup: CDR1 SEHNR, CDR2 FQNEAQ (reference sequence). J lost 2 bases, V lost 5 bases, and 4 bases had no gene match. The CDR3 reads CASSRTGLNYGYTF. The CDR3 bases are TGTGCCAGCAGCAGGACAGGGTTGAACTATGGCTACACCTTC. The whole variable domain, filled in from reference TRBV7-9 and TRBJ1-2, reads DTGVSQNPRHKITKRGQNVTFRCDPISEHNRLYWYRQTLGQGPEFLTYFQNEAQLEKSRLLSDRFSAERPKGSFSTLEIQRTEQGDSAMYLCASSRTGLNYGYTFGSGTRLTVV.

The gene calls are TRBV7-2 and TRBJ2-3, with 9 positions matching TRBD2. V dropped 4 bases and J dropped 7; count of bases not matched to a gene: 6. Germline V gives CDR1 SGHTA, CDR2 FQGNSA. The CDR3 is made up of 14 amino acids. The CDR3 region is CASSSGTSMNTQYF. In DNA form, the CDR3 reads TGTGCCAGCAGCTCCGGGACTAGCATGAATACGCAGTATTTT.

CDR3 coding DNA: TGTGCCAGCAGCTTAGTTGGGACAGAAGAGACCCAGTACTTC. Its protein product is CASSLVGTEETQYF. The rearrangement links TRBV7-8 to TRBJ2-5, with 7 bases matching TRBD1. Per germline, CDR1 SGHVS and CDR2 FQNEAQ. Trimming took 1 base from V and 3 from J; bases not matched to a gene: 2. The CDR3 consists of 14 residues.

The rearrangement links TRBV23-1 to TRBJ1-2; 9 bases fit TRBD1. TRBV23-1 is sorted into the ORF group, with uncertain function. V lost 3 bases to trimming and J lost 8 bases; unmatched junction nucleotides: 4. CDR3 length: 13 amino acids. CDR3 loop: CASSHLTGGGYTF. The DNA of the CDR3 is TGCGCCAGCAGTCACCTGACAGGGGGAGGCTACACCTTC.

V is TRBV7-2 and J is TRBJ2-4; 9 bases are shared with TRBD1. The CDR3 length is 17 residues. The germline CDR1 and CDR2 sequences are SGHTA and FQGNSA. Germline trimming cut 5 bases from V and 0 bases from J; bases unmatched to any gene: 8. Written as DNA, the CDR3 is TGTGCCAGCAGCCCCTGGGACAGGGCGGGAGCCAAAAACATTCAGTACTTC. Amino acids: CASSPWDRAGAKNIQYF.

The chain recombines TRBV24-1 with TRBJ2-7; 7 nucleotides align to TRBD1. Germline V CDR1 and CDR2: KGHDR, SFDVKD. The CDR3 has 15 amino acids. With V trimmed by 2 bases and J by 2 bases, 5 bases remained unmatched. Written as DNA, the CDR3 is TGTGCCACCAGTGATTCTTGGGACAGACCCTACGAGCAGTACTTC. Translating it yields CATSDSWDRPYEQYF.

For this clone: This sample also contains other DNA sequences that code for the same CDR3. The J gene is TRBJ1-5, the V gene TRBV27, with D possibly TRBD1 on 5 matching bases. V lost 2 bases, J lost 3 bases, and 8 bases lay in between. The CDR3 extends over 14 amino acids. CDR1 is MNHEY and CDR2 is SMNVEV in the germline V gene (reference sequence). The CDR3 reads CASSLGGVNQPQHF. Written as DNA, the CDR3 is TGTGCCAGCAGTTTAGGAGGGGTCAATCAGCCCCAGCATTTT.

The V gene is TRBV7-6, the J gene TRBJ1-2; 10 bases map to TRBD1. The CDR3 is made up of 15 amino acids. V lost 5 bases and J lost 7; bases outside the gene matches: 10. CDR1 and CDR2 (germline): SGHVS, FNYEAQ. The CDR3 DNA is TGTGCCAGCAGCACTGGGACAGGGGAAGGTCGTGGCTACACCTTC. Translation: CASSTGTGEGRGYTF.

A few counts support this clone. Other DNA sequences in the same sample also yield this CDR3. CDR3 in DNA: TGTGCCAGTAGTATTGTAGGCGGGAACACTGAAGCTTTCTTT. Its protein is CASSIVGGNTEAFF. The chain has TRBV19 and TRBJ1-1; D call uncertain. The germline V gene has CDR1 LNHDA and CDR2 SQIVND (reference sequence). Trimming took off 3 bases at V and 1 base at J, with 9 bases between the two ends. The CDR3 is made up of 14 amino acids. Based on the CDR3 plus reference TRBV19 and TRBJ1-1, the full variable domain is DGGITQSPKYLFRKEGQNVTLSCEQNLNHDAMYWYRQDPGQGLRLIYYSQIVNDFQKGDIAEGYSVSREKKESFPLTVTSAQKNPTAFYLCASSIVGGNTEAFFGQGTRLTVV.

The chain has TRBV19 and TRBJ2-2; D perhaps matches TRBD1 (6 bases). The CDR3 is made up of 15 amino acids. V lost 5 bases, J lost 1 base, and 11 bases lay in between. CDR1 and CDR2 from the germline V gene are LNHDA and SQIVND (reference sequence). The CDR3, as DNA: TGTGCCAGTAGTCCCCAGGGGTGGAACACCGGGGAGCTGTTTTTT. This translates into CASSPQGWNTGELFF.

The chain carries TRBV3-1 (or the pseudogene TRBV3-2) and TRBJ2-7; TRBD2 might be the D (6 bases). The CDR3 has 14 amino acids. V dropped 8 bases and J dropped 2 bases, with 16 bases sitting between them. Germline CDR1 reads LGHDT; CDR2 reads YNNKEL (reference sequence). CDR3 bases: TGTGCCAGCTCGCTGGGACTCCGGGCCTACGAGCAGTACTTC. It codes for CASSLGLRAYEQYF.

This chain links TRBV10-3 with TRBJ1-4, with D uncertain. Germline loops: CDR1 ENHRY, CDR2 SYGVKD. With 10 bases removed from V and 0 bases from J, the gap between germline ends came to 12 bases. There are 14 residues in the CDR3. CDR3: CATARQSTNEKLFF. The CDR3 nucleotides are TGTGCCACCGCACGACAATCAACTAATGAAAAACTGTTTTTT.

This chain uses TRBV2 with TRBJ2-2; possible D gene TRBD2, 8 bases. Trimming took 8 bases from V and 3 from J, leaving 28 bases between them. Germline lookup yields CDR1 SNHLY and CDR2 FYNNEI. The CDR3 covers 19 residues. Here the CDR3 DNA reads TGTGCCAGCTTATCCGGGACTAGGGGCCCAGGGGGGTACACCGGGGAGCTGTTTTTT. As protein: CASLSGTRGPGGYTGELFF.

The chain combines TRBV9 with TRBJ1-2; 8 bases align to TRBD1. Germline CDR1 reads SGDLS; CDR2 reads YYNGEE. The CDR3 extends over 15 amino acids. The trim removed 2 bases at V and 5 bases at J, leaving 8 bases unmatched. The CDR3, as DNA: TGTGCCAGCAGCGTTTTGGACAGGGTAGGGTATGGCTACACCTTC. It encodes CASSVLDRVGYGYTF.

This clone was observed at least ten times. This chain connects TRBV19 to TRBJ2-2; D gene uncertain. The V gene lost 8 bases and the J gene lost 0 bases, with 10 bases spanning the gap. CDR1 is LNHDA and CDR2 is SQIVND in the germline V gene (reference sequence). This CDR3 is 14 amino acids long. The CDR3 region is CASSTNANTGELFF. CDR3 coding DNA: TGTGCCAGTTCAACTAACGCGAACACCGGGGAGCTGTTTTTT.

The chain combines TRBV9 with TRBJ2-1; TRBD2 aligns across 9 bases. In germline, CDR1 is SGDLS, CDR2 YYNGEE. The CDR3 is 16 residues long. The J segment lost 5 bases and the V segment lost 0 bases, leaving 6 bases of the junction unmatched. The CDR3 sequence is CASSVVGSGGNNEQFF. CDR3 in DNA: TGTGCCAGCAGCGTAGTGGGTAGCGGGGGAAACAATGAGCAGTTCTTC.

The chain combines TRBV5-1 with TRBJ2-3, with a possible D match to TRBD2 (6 bases). This CDR3 region has 14 residues. V was clipped by 7 bases and J by 4 bases, with 16 bases between them. CDR1 is SGHRS and CDR2 is YFSETQ in the germline V gene. CDR3 loop: CASRGEVQADTQYF. The CDR3 nucleotides are TGCGCCAGCCGAGGGGAGGTTCAGGCAGATACGCAGTATTTT. The entire variable domain, with the rest obtained from reference TRBV5-1 and TRBJ2-3, is as follows: KAGVTQTPRYLIKTRGQQVTLSCSPISGHRSVSWYQQTPGQGLQFLFEYFSETQRNKGNFPGRFSGRQFSNSRSEMNVSTLELGDSALYLCASRGEVQADTQYFGPGTRLTVL.

The V call is TRBV6-5, the J call TRBJ1-5; TRBD1 matches at 7 bases. V lost 8 bases, J lost 7 bases, and 2 bases stayed unmatched. The germline V gene encodes CDR1 MNHEY and CDR2 SVGAGI. CDR3 length equals 11 residues. CDR3 sequence reads: CASGQDQPQHF. The CDR3 coding sequence is TGTGCCAGCGGACAGGACCAGCCCCAGCATTTT.

Note on this clone: Germline is not matched at one junction end, which may reflect a read error. The chain employs TRBV6-1 and TRBJ2-1, with D tentatively TRBD2 (5 bases). The CDR3 sequence is 12 residues long. Per germline, CDR1 MNHNS and CDR2 SASEGT. The CDR3 is CASSEWEWGTIF. The DNA of the CDR3 is TGTGCCAGCAGTGAATGGGAGTGGGGTACGATCTTC.

This sequence joins TRBV19 and TRBJ1-5, with 9 bases matching TRBD1. From germline, CDR1 is LNHDA and CDR2 SQIVND (reference sequence). The CDR3 contains 17 residues. J gave up 7 bases and V 3 bases, and 13 bases lay outside the gene matches. The CDR3: CASSIGLGTGRGQPQHF. The CDR3 DNA reads as TGTGCCAGTAGTATCGGGTTGGGGACAGGGCGAGGACAGCCCCAGCATTTT.

The chain employs TRBV5-6 and TRBJ2-3; possible D gene TRBD2, 6 bases. Trimming removed 6 bases from V and 4 bases from J, with 15 bases in between. This CDR3 region has 14 residues. Germline values: CDR1 SGHDT, CDR2 YYEEEE. The CDR3 DNA sequence: TGTGCCAGCACGAGGGCGGGAAGAGCAGATACGCAGTATTTT. This translates into CASTRAGRADTQYF.

This clone was detected only once. The chain joins TRBV28 to TRBJ1-2; 10 bases map to TRBD1. Per the germline V gene, CDR1 is MDHEN and CDR2 is SYDVKM. This CDR3 has 14 amino acids. After removal of 2 bases from V and 8 bases from J, the junction contained 5 bases not matched to a gene. The CDR3 loop reads CASSLGQGVRGYTF. The CDR3, as DNA: TGTGCCAGCAGTTTAGGACAGGGGGTTCGGGGCTACACCTTC.

This sequence joins TRBV7-9 and TRBJ1-1; D possibly corresponds to TRBD1 (5 bases). The CDR3 runs 16 residues. Trimming left V 3 bases short and J 1 base short, with 15 bases between. Germline CDR1 and CDR2: SEHNR and FQNEAQ (reference sequence). CDR3 amino acids: CASSFARATGNTEAFF. The CDR3 DNA is TGTGCCAGCAGCTTCGCCCGGGCAACAGGGAACACTGAAGCTTTCTTT.

The genes are TRBV7-9 and TRBJ1-6, with a possible D match to TRBD1 (6 bases). The CDR3 consists of 15 residues. Trimming stripped 5 bases from V and 9 bases from J, with 17 bases between. CDR1 and CDR2 (germline): SEHNR, FQNEAQ (reference sequence). The CDR3 region is CASSPGGGNASPLHF. The DNA of the CDR3 is TGTGCCAGCAGCCCGGGAGGGGGGAATGCTTCACCCCTCCACTTT.

CDR3 sequence reads: CASSGGGGVGGQYF. For the CDR3, the DNA is TGTGCCAGTAGCGGCGGGGGGGGCGTAGGAGGCCAGTACTTC. The chain has TRBV19 and TRBJ2-5; 9 bases are a match to TRBD2. CDR3 size: 14 residues. Germline CDR1 reads LNHDA; CDR2 reads SQIVND (reference sequence). The ends lost 6 bases at V and 10 bases at J; junction bases unmatched: 12.

The count of this clone is one. V gene TRBV27 combines with J gene TRBJ2-1; maybe TRBD1 (5 bases). The CDR3 extends over 18 amino acids. Between the trimmed V and J ends, which lost 6 bases and 2 bases, there was a span of 23 bases. Germline V gives CDR1 MNHEY, CDR2 SMNVEV (reference sequence). The CDR3 loop reads CASRVVGSRVGPYNEQFF. In nucleotides, the CDR3 is TGTGCCAGCAGGGTTGTGGGGTCCAGGGTCGGACCCTACAATGAGCAGTTCTTC.

The chain couples TRBV5-1 to TRBJ2-5; TRBD1 agrees at 7 bases. This CDR3 comprises 13 residues. J was trimmed by 5 bases and V by 3 bases; bases with no gene match: 4. From germline, CDR1 is SGHRS and CDR2 YFSETQ. Written as DNA, the CDR3 is TGCGCCAGCAGCTCCGACAGGGTTGAGACCCAGTACTTC. Translated, it gives CASSSDRVETQYF.

V is TRBV7-2 and J is TRBJ2-7, with D possibly being TRBD2 (5 bases). There are 12 residues in the CDR3. Germline CDR1 is SGHTA and CDR2 is FQGNSA. V was pared by 1 base and J by 6 bases, with 7 bases between. CDR3 amino acids: CASSLGTFEQYF. Here the CDR3 DNA reads TGTGCCAGCAGCTTAGGGACTTTCGAGCAGTACTTC.

The V call is TRBV24-1, the J call TRBJ2-3; 9 nucleotides agree with TRBD2. Germline V gives CDR1 KGHDR, CDR2 SFDVKD. J was trimmed by 5 bases and V by 5 bases; bases with no gene match: 7. The CDR3 contains 15 residues. Here the CDR3 DNA reads TGTGCCACCAGTGCCCCGGCGGGGGGGCGAGATACGCAGTATTTT. Protein sequence: CATSAPAGGRDTQYF.